This T cell receptor (beta chain) was identified in a study of T cell responses to AZD1222 COVID-19 vaccine. Findings and limits, study-wide: Mostly white British, mostly female donors; authors suggested clonal diversity may be underestimated. The breadth and depth of Spike-specific TCRs increased once two AZD1222 doses had been given.

This CDR3 region has 12 residues. With 9 bases removed from V and 1 base from J, the gap between germline ends came to 9 bases. CDR1 is MNHEY and CDR2 is SVGAGI in the germline V gene. Method: immunoSEQ multiplex PCR; TCRdb's copy keeps in-frame clones and lacks some. The sample records around 100,000 clones, approximately 89% being singletons. As regards this clone: Antigen specificity is unknown.

The chain combines TRBV6-5 with TRBJ1-2, with D hard to call. The sequencing used peripheral blood, collected on day 0 of AZD1222 vaccination. The receptor comes from an adult in good health. CDR3 sequence (DNA): TGTGCCAGTGGAGGGATTAACTATGGCTACACCTTC. Protein sequence: CASGGINYGYTF.